A selection of T cell receptor beta chains follows, all from one sample in a study of T cells in Graves' hyperthyroidism and ophthalmopathy. MiXCR was run by TCRdb on the multiplex PCR reads, yielding one entry per CDR3 protein. Of over 700,000 distinct CDR3 sequences listed, around a sixth are singletons. What was sequenced was blood. These receptors were collected from a woman aged 50 to 65 with Graves' hyperthyroidism that later progressed to Graves' ophthalmopathy. Each CDR3 is given with its conserved first and last residue. Each record gives: D gene, clone size, V gene, J gene, CDR3 DNA, CDR3 protein. The D gene is left open where the match is weak. Clone sizes are given selectively: once, few, many, or a class where the clone is expanded.

TRBD1	NA	TRBV2	TRBJ1-1	TGTGCCAGCCTGGACAGGGCAATGAACACTGAAGCTTTCTTT	CASLDRAMNTEAFF
TRBD1	many	TRBV20-1	TRBJ2-5	TGCAGTGCTAGTGGTGACAGGGACGAGACCCAGTACTTC	CSASGDRDETQYF
TRBD1	many	TRBV2	TRBJ1-5	TGTGCCAGCAGGACGGACAGGGCTCAGCCCCAGCATTTT	CASRTDRAQPQHF
NA	many	TRBV3-1	TRBJ1-5	TGTGCCAGCAGCCAAGGGGTTGGGGAGGTTGGTCAGCCCCAGCATTTT	CASSQGVGEVGQPQHF
TRBD1	few	TRBV13	TRBJ1-2	TGTGCCAGCAGCACTCCCGGGACAGGGGGCTTAGGTGGCTACACCTTC	CASSTPGTGGLGGYTF
NA	NA	TRBV20-1	TRBJ1-2	TGCAGTGCTACTCTCTATGGGGGGCATGGCTACACCTTC	CSATLYGGHGYTF
TRBD1	few	TRBV7-3	TRBJ2-1	TGTGCCAGCAGCTTAACCTCGGGGACAGGGGGACATGAGCAGTTCTTC	CASSLTSGTGGHEQFF
TRBD1	few	TRBV7-8	TRBJ2-4	TGTGCCAGCAGCTTAGTAACTTGGCCGGGACAGAGAGCCAAAAACATTCAGTACTTC	CASSLVTWPGQRAKNIQYF
NA	NA	TRBV6-1	TRBJ1-1	TGTGCCAGCAGTGACAGGGGCCAGAACACTGAAGCTTTCTTT	CASSDRGQNTEAFF
TRBD2	many	TRBV3-1	TRBJ2-4	TGTGCCAGCAGCCAATTGTCACTAGCGGGGGGTATTCAGTACTTC	CASSQLSLAGGIQYF
NA	many	TRBV27	TRBJ1-6	TGTGCCAGCAGTCTGTACCCCCTAACAGCCTTCTATAATTCACCCCTCCACTTT	CASSLYPLTAFYNSPLHF
TRBD2	few	TRBV7-6	TRBJ2-4	TGTGCCAGCAGCTTGACTAGCGGGGGGGCCATAAACATTCAGTACTTC	CASSLTSGGAINIQYF
NA	NA	TRBV7-8	TRBJ1-2	TGTGCCAGCATCAAAATGGGGGGAGTGCTTAACTATGGCTACACCTTC	CASIKMGGVLNYGYTF
NA	NA	TRBV7-6	TRBJ2-2	TGTGCCAGCAGCTTCCCAGCCGGAACATTGAACACCGGGGAGCTGTTTTTT	CASSFPAGTLNTGELFF
NA	NA	TRBV18	TRBJ1-3	TGTGCCAGCTCGCCCGACCCCGGGACATCAGCTGGAAACACCACATATTTT	CASSPDPGTSAGNTTYF
NA	many	TRBV20-1	TRBJ2-5	TGCAGTGCAACACGGCCCCAAGAGACCCAGTACTTC	CSATRPQETQYF
TRBD1	many	TRBV20-1	TRBJ2-1	TGCAGTGCCCAGGGACAGGGAGTGTCCTACAATGAGCAGTTCTTC	CSAQGQGVSYNEQFF
TRBD1	few	TRBV19	TRBJ1-1	TGTGCCAGTAGTATCTTTATCGGGACAGCGAACACTGAAGCTTTCTTT	CASSIFIGTANTEAFF
TRBD1	many	TRBV20-1	TRBJ1-2	TGCAGTGCTGCTCCGGGACAGGGTATTGGCTACACCTTC	CSAAPGQGIGYTF
TRBD1	many	TRBV28	TRBJ1-1	TGTGCCACGAGACAGGGCCCCACTGAAGCTTTCTTT	CATRQGPTEAFF
NA	many	TRBV30	TRBJ1-2	TGTGCCTGGAGAGTGGAGGCTAACTATGGCTACACCTTC	CAWRVEANYGYTF
NA	many	TRBV7-2	TRBJ2-5	TGTGCCAGCAGCCTGACTATTTCCGGCGGGACCCAGTACTTC	CASSLTISGGTQYF
NA	few	TRBV24-1	TRBJ2-1	TGTGCCACCAGTGAGAGACGGGCGGACAATGAGCAGTTCTTC	CATSERRADNEQFF
NA	NA	TRBV9	TRBJ2-6	TGTGCCAGCAGCGTAGGTGGTCCTGGGGCCAACGTCCTGACTTTC	CASSVGGPGANVLTF
TRBD1	NA	TRBV6-7	TRBJ2-3	TGTGCCAGCAGTTACCCCCCAAATGACAGGGGGCGCCCAGATACGCAGTATTTT	CASSYPPNDRGRPDTQYF
NA	many	TRBV11-2	TRBJ1-1	TGTGCCAGCAGCTTTGAGGGACCCGACACTGAAGCTTTCTTT	CASSFEGPDTEAFF
NA	NA	TRBV6-2/TRBV6-3	TRBJ1-1	TGTGCCACGCGGTGGGGGGACACTGAAGCTTTCTTT	CATRWGDTEAFF
NA	many	TRBV2	TRBJ1-1	TGTGCCAGCAGTGATCACATCACTGAAGCTTTCTTT	CASSDHITEAFF
NA	many	TRBV12-3/TRBV12-4	TRBJ1-2	TGTGCCAGCAGCTTAGGGCCAGGGGACGGCTACACCTTC	CASSLGPGDGYTF
TRBD2	few	TRBV20-1	TRBJ2-3	TGCAGTGCTAGAGCTCCGGGACTAGCGGGGCCCCGACTGGATACGCAGTATTTT	CSARAPGLAGPRLDTQYF
TRBD2	few	TRBV6-8	TRBJ2-2	TGTGCCAGCAGTTCCTTGACTAGCGGAAACACCGGGGAGCTGTTTTTT	CASSSLTSGNTGELFF
NA	NA	TRBV7-9	TRBJ2-5	TGTGCCAGCAGCTTCGCCAGGGAGTTGGAGACCCAGTACTTC	CASSFARELETQYF
NA	many	TRBV5-1	TRBJ2-3	TGCGCCAGCAGCTCTATGGGCAGTAGCACAGATACGCAGTATTTT	CASSSMGSSTDTQYF
TRBD2	few	TRBV10-3	TRBJ2-7	TGTGCCGTCGATAGCGGGGGGCTCTACGAGCAGTACTTC	CAVDSGGLYEQYF
NA	many	TRBV27	TRBJ1-2	TGTGCCAGCAGTCTGACAGGCATCCCCCTCAACTATGGCTACACCTTC	CASSLTGIPLNYGYTF
NA	few	TRBV6-1	TRBJ2-3	TGTGCCAGCATTGAGTTAACAGGGGAGGTCACAGATACGCAGTATTTT	CASIELTGEVTDTQYF
NA	NA	TRBV6-1	TRBJ1-4	TGTGCCAGCAGGAGAGATGAAAAACTGTTTTTT	CASRRDEKLFF
NA	few	TRBV10-2	TRBJ1-1	TGCGCCAGCAGTGACCAGGAATCAAAAGCTTTCTTT	CASSDQESKAFF
TRBD2	many	TRBV3-1	TRBJ2-3	TGTGCCAGCAGCCAAGCCCGGACTAGCGGTACAGATACGCAGTATTTT	CASSQARTSGTDTQYF
NA	NA	TRBV6-1	TRBJ1-3	TGTGCCAGCAGTAGGGTACGGGACGGTGGAAACACCATATATTTT	CASSRVRDGGNTIYF
NA	NA	TRBV30	TRBJ1-3	TGTGCCTGGAGTGTCGGGTCCCCGTTGAGCTCTGGAAACACCATATATTTT	CAWSVGSPLSSGNTIYF
NA	few	TRBV20-1	TRBJ1-5	TGCAGTGCTGAGTCACGGGGGAACAATCAGCCCCAGCATTTT	CSAESRGNNQPQHF
NA	NA	TRBV3-1	TRBJ1-2	TGTGCCAGCAGCCAAGGGGATGGCTACACCTTC	CASSQGDGYTF
TRBD1	many	TRBV30	TRBJ1-4	TGTGCCTGGAGCCGGGACAGGGGTGAAAAACTGTTTTTT	CAWSRDRGEKLFF
NA	few	TRBV5-1	TRBJ2-5	TGCGCCAGCAGCCCCCAAGGAGCGGAAGAGACCCAGTACTTC	CASSPQGAEETQYF
NA	many	TRBV12-3/TRBV12-4	TRBJ2-3	TGTGCCAGCAGCCCAGCCGGACTTTGGACAGATACGCAGTATTTT	CASSPAGLWTDTQYF
NA	NA	TRBV13	TRBJ2-3	TGTGCCAGCAGCTGGACGGAGACTAGCACAGATACGCAGTATTTT	CASSWTETSTDTQYF
NA	many	TRBV12-3/TRBV12-4	TRBJ2-7	TGTGCCAGCCGAGTGTCTTTGGGTTACGAGCAGTACTTC	CASRVSLGYEQYF
NA	many	TRBV3-1	TRBJ2-2	TGTGCCAGCAGCCAAGACCCGGGAGCGCTGGATGCGAACACCGGGGAGCTGTTTTTT	CASSQDPGALDANTGELFF
TRBD2	NA	TRBV27	TRBJ2-1	TGTGCCCGGGAGGGGAGGGGAGAGGGGATATACAATGAGCAGTTCTTC	CAREGRGEGIYNEQFF